This record covers a single TCR beta chain. The antigen it recognizes is unknown. It has no much larger one-base neighbor in the sample; base qualities were not kept. Libraries were prepared through the immunoSEQ multiplex PCR assay. For TCR sequencing, RNA was extracted from every sample and reverse transcribed into cDNA to serve as template. First-strand cDNA was synthesized with SuperScript III using a 2:1 mix of oligo-dT and random hexamers. Amplification bias was assessed with a synthetic immune receptor repertoire, and residual bias was removed computationally. From the authors' description of their analysis: Raw reads were preprocessed to remove errors, and CDR3 was defined by IMGT conventions from the conserved cysteine to phenylalanine. Clonality was computed as 1 minus the Shannon entropy, with the entropy normalized by log2 of the number of productive unique TCRs. CD4 or CD8 identity of scalp clones was inferred by cross-referencing scalp TCRbeta sequences with sorted blood CD4 and CD8 repertoires. The table was pulled from immuneACCESS by TCRdb, which kept in-frame rearrangements only. Such tables lose some clones; where checked, under half of the loss comes from unresolved V genes, and the rest has no known cause. That table furnishes V, J and clone size, whereas the DNA furnished D and trimming. The sample has 180,000 or so clones on record, roughly half of them singletons. About a tenth of the sample is in the top ten clones.

These data come from a study of CD8+ T cells in alopecia areata (dated 2018 in TCRdb). In the study overall: The treated patients took part in an open-label pilot trial in which moderate-to-severe alopecia areata was treated with oral tofacitinib at 5 to 10 mg twice daily. Tofacitinib was given for 6 to 18 months, followed by 6 months of follow-up off drug to assess delayed response and recurrence. Human TCRbeta sequencing covered scalp tissue and sorted CD4+ and CD8+ peripheral blood T cells from patchy and totalis/universalis alopecia areata patients and healthy controls. The SALT score, which quantifies the percentage of affected scalp surface area, was used to measure disease severity in treated patients. The study used high-throughput TCRbeta sequencing to examine T cell clonal expansion in alopecia areata, in both the C3H/HeJ mouse model and human patients. TCRbeta CDR3 regions were amplified by immunoSEQ multiplex PCR using 35 Vbeta forward and 13 Jbeta reverse primers. Scalp clonality was compared among normal scalp (n=4), patchy alopecia areata scalp (n=8), and alopecia totalis/universalis scalp (n=8). Biopsies were taken from tofacitinib-treated patients at baseline and again at 4 and 24 weeks into treatment, and several of those patients also had a later scalp biopsy. RNA was obtained with the PAXgene miRNA kit for fixed scalp, the miRNeasy kit for PBMCs, and the RNeasy kit for mouse skin. Beyond this particular receptor, the publication reports: Because the treated cohort was small and had just a single nonresponder, larger studies are needed to establish links between baseline CD8+ expansion and response. Shared TCR sequences between patients were less evident than in mice, which may be partly attributable to HLA diversity in the patient population. Lesional scalp, especially in alopecia totalis/universalis, showed higher clonality and more expanded CD8+ clones than normal scalp, suggesting antigenic drive. Scalp TCR repertoire analysis is complicated because resident alphabeta T cells in normal human skin are also sequenced, whereas mouse skin is dominated by gammadelta T cells. Tofacitinib significantly lowered scalp clonality and the number of expanded CD8+ clones among the top 100 scalp clones. Many expanded lesional clones were found to persist in scalp and blood during tofacitinib treatment, and relapse after treatment cessation may be partly explained by this persistence.

The treatment or condition label here, explained by the study, means: oral pan-JAK inhibitor, 5-10 mg twice daily. Lesional scalp punch biopsies and peripheral blood were collected from alopecia areata patients. PBMCs were separated by density centrifugation and stained for CD3, CD4 and CD8, after which CD4+ and CD8+ T cells were sorted on a FACSAria. This TCR derives from a human donor with alopecia areata. Specimen: CD8+ T cells sorted from blood, collected around week 53, from a patient treated with tofacitinib.

This receptor carries the CDR3 CASSPFGSGGSYEQYF. Read as DNA, the sequence is TGCGCCAGCAGCCCCTTCGGGAGCGGGGGCTCCTACGAGCAGTACTTC. This chain joins TRBV4-1 to TRBJ2-7; 8 junctional bases match TRBD2. CDR1 MGHRA and CDR2 YSYEKL are derived from the germline V gene. V is cut back by 4 bases and J by 0 bases, with 8 bases in the junction unmatched. The CDR3 starts with the cysteine, ends with the phenylalanine, and has 16 residues. Kept here is only the CDR3 DNA, which spans 48 bases and is read in frame from base 1.